This TCR beta chain stems from a study of regulatory T cells in long-lasting Graves disease. As for the study in general: Prior antithyroid drug treatment in newly diagnosed Graves' patients lasted under 3 months.

Study outcomes and limitations: Analyses excluded thyroid tissue, covering peripheral blood alone. Those with persistent Graves' had less TCR diversity than newly diagnosed patients.

This CDR3 has 16 residues. Germline V lookup: CDR1 SGHAT, CDR2 FQNNGV. Trimming removed 4 bases at V and 4 bases at J, with 19 bases between. The time point is: newly diagnosed GD, antithyroid drugs for less than 3 months. Making the TCR library involved RNA that had been extracted from PBMCs. Arm-PCR of CDR3 regions and iRepertoire HTBI primers were used to build TCR beta libraries. TCRdb analysed the multiplex PCR reads with MiXCR anew, one entry per CDR3 protein. The profile covers some 450,000 distinct CDR3 sequences, with approximately 16% appearing a single time and over 8.5% taken by the ten largest. This clonotype has at least ten counts. What it binds is not known. This sample was also put to use in a study of T cells in Graves' hyperthyroidism and ophthalmopathy. From that report: In the first-round RT-PCR of the TCR CDR3, the HTBI primer set was used.

Sequenced here: peripheral blood mononuclear cells (PBMCs), sampled at new diagnosis, from a patient treated with antithyroid drugs. This chain connects TRBV11-2 to TRBJ1-1; D is perhaps TRBD1 (5 bases). The TCR was taken from a woman between 25 and 40 years old with Graves disease. This CDR3 reads CASSSAAGPWGTEAFF. In DNA form, the CDR3 reads TGTGCCAGCAGCTCCGCCGCAGGGCCCTGGGGCACTGAAGCTTTCTTT.